This entry lists 17 T cell receptor beta chains sequenced from one sample in a study of cytomegalovirus exposure and HLA in healthy donors. A multiplex PCR was run with 60 Vbeta primers and 13 Jbeta primers. Sequenced by immunoSEQ multiplex PCR; TCRdb stores in-frame clones only, minus some. The sample shows about 98,000 clones, around 72% of them seen only once. The specimen sequenced was PBMCs. The source of these receptors is a male donor in good health and CMV-seronegative.

The rearrangement uses TRBV7-8 and TRBJ1-5; no clear D gene. The CDR3 spans 16 residues. V lost 1 base and J 5 bases, leaving 15 bases between the germline ends. The germline V gene has CDR1 SGHVS and CDR2 FQNEAQ. The CDR3 DNA reads TGTGCCAGCAGCTTAGGAATGGACGGGAGTGATCAGCCCCAGCATTTT. This encodes CASSLGMDGSDQPQHF. The whole variable domain, filled in from reference TRBV7-8 and TRBJ1-5, reads GAGVSQSPRYKVAKRGQDVALRCDPISGHVSLFWYQQALGQGPEFLTYFQNEAQLDKSGLPSDRFFAERPEGSVSTLKIQRTQQEDSAVYLCASSLGMDGSDQPQHFGDGTRLSIL.

V usage is TRBV7-8 and J usage is TRBJ1-2; the D gene is possibly TRBD1 (6 bases). V shed 4 bases and J shed 7 bases, with 16 bases lying between them. This CDR3 comprises 14 residues. Germline V CDR1 and CDR2: SGHVS, FQNEAQ. The CDR3 nucleotides read TGTGCCAGCAGCTCGGGCAGGGGAGGGGGTGGCTACACCTTC. It is translated as CASSSGRGGGGYTF.

This sequence joins TRBV18 and TRBJ1-5; the D gene is possibly TRBD1 (6 bases). Trimming shortened V by 3 bases and J by 7 bases, and 13 bases separated the two germline ends. Germline V gene data show CDR1 as KGHSH and CDR2 as LQKENI. This CDR3 has 14 residues. CDR3 region: CASSPEGGGQPQHF. DNA for the CDR3: TGTGCCAGCTCACCTGAGGGGGGGGGACAGCCCCAGCATTTT.

The chain employs TRBV7-8 and TRBJ1-4; D gene ambiguous. V was trimmed by 3 bases and J by 5 bases, leaving 13 bases between them. Germline values: CDR1 SGHVS, CDR2 FQNEAQ. There are 15 residues in the CDR3. For the CDR3, the DNA is TGTGCCAGCAGCTTGCGATGGAGGGTCAATGAAAAACTGTTTTTT. It translates to CASSLRWRVNEKLFF.

The V and J genes are TRBV7-2 and TRBJ2-7; no reliable D call. Trimming removed 0 bases from V and 2 bases from J, with 8 bases in between. This CDR3 comprises 14 residues. CDR1 is SGHTA, CDR2 FQGNSA, per germline. CDR3 loop: CASSLASPPYEQYF. For the CDR3, the DNA is TGTGCCAGCAGCTTAGCTAGCCCGCCCTACGAGCAGTACTTC.

In its sample, this clone was seen many times. CDR3 DNA: TGTGCCAGCAGCTCCGGACTAGCGGAGTACAATGAGCAGTTCTTC. It specifies CASSSGLAEYNEQFF. This rearrangement joins TRBV13 to TRBJ2-1; TRBD2 aligns across 10 bases. Unmatched junction bases numbered 4, after V lost 4 bases and J lost 4 bases. The germline CDR1 and CDR2 sequences are PRHDT and FYEKMQ (reference sequence). The CDR3 contains 15 residues. Variable domain in full (rest from reference TRBV13 and TRBJ2-1): AAGVIQSPRHLIKEKRETATLKCYPIPRHDTVYWYQQGPGQDPQFLISFYEKMQSDKGSIPDRFSAQQFSDYHSELNMSSLELGDSALYFCASSSGLAEYNEQFFGPGTRLTVL.

The genes are TRBV19 and TRBJ1-2; no clear D. The CDR3 covers 14 residues. Per germline, CDR1 LNHDA and CDR2 SQIVND (reference sequence). V lost 5 bases, J lost 1 base, and 11 bases lay in between. Here the CDR3 reads CASSVQGSNYGYTF. CDR3 sequence (DNA): TGTGCCAGTAGTGTCCAAGGGAGTAACTATGGCTACACCTTC.

The chain is built from TRBV27 and TRBJ2-7, with unresolved D. Germline CDR1 and CDR2: MNHEY and SMNVEV (reference sequence). The CDR3 totals 13 residues. V dropped 9 bases and J dropped 6 bases, with 18 bases sitting between them. The CDR3 sequence is CASSKQPPVEQYF. CDR3 DNA sequence: TGTGCCAGTAGTAAACAGCCCCCTGTCGAGCAGTACTTC.

This clone showed up just once. The rearrangement links TRBV29-1 to TRBJ1-2; D not certain. The CDR3 length is 13 residues. Germline-derived CDR1 and CDR2 are SQVTM and ANQGSEA. Trimming left V 3 bases short and J 0 bases short, with 8 bases between. This CDR3 is CSVDGEANYGYTF. CDR3 DNA sequence: TGCAGCGTTGACGGGGAGGCTAACTATGGCTACACCTTC.

Only a few counts were recorded for this clone. The chain recombines TRBV5-4 with TRBJ2-6; 15 nucleotides align to TRBD2. CDR1 and CDR2 (germline): SGHNT, YYREEE (reference sequence). V dropped 3 bases and J dropped 1; count of bases not matched to a gene: 5. The CDR3 extends over 19 amino acids. The CDR3 spells CASSSPGLAGGSGANVLTF. The CDR3 nucleotides read TGTGCCAGCAGCTCACCGGGACTAGCGGGAGGTTCTGGGGCCAACGTCCTGACTTTC.

This CDR3 is CASSLGGQQETQYF. The CDR3 region has the DNA TGTGCCAGCAGCTTAGGGGGACAGCAAGAGACCCAGTACTTC. This sequence joins TRBV7-9 and TRBJ2-5; TRBD1 matches 7 bases. Unmatched junction bases numbered 1, after V lost 1 base and J lost 2 bases. CDR3 size: 14 residues. Germline assignment: CDR1 SEHNR and CDR2 FQNEAQ (reference sequence).

V and J are TRBV21-1 and TRBJ2-7; TRBD1 was called by the table and not checked on the DNA. TRBV21-1 is given as a pseudogene. The CDR3 sequence is 14 residues long. The CDR3 region is CASSKEARHYEQYF. In nucleotides, the CDR3 is TGTGCCAGCAGCAAAGAGGCAAGACACTACGAGCAGTACTTC.

To note about this clone: One end of the junction varies from germline; a read error may be responsible. The chain recombines TRBV30 with TRBJ2-1; 9 bases are shared with TRBD2. This CDR3 contains 15 residues. The V gene's germline CDR1 is GTSNPN and CDR2 SVGIG (reference sequence). This CDR3 reads CAWSTAGGGYHEQFF. The CDR3 DNA reads TGTGCCTGGAGTACCGCGGGGGGGGGCTACCATGAGCAGTTCTTC.

J is TRBJ1-1 and V is TRBV7-9, with a possible D match to TRBD1 (5 bases). Trimming shortened V by 0 bases and J by 9 bases, and 11 bases separated the two germline ends. Germline V lookup: CDR1 SEHNR, CDR2 FQNEAQ (reference sequence). This CDR3 comprises 13 residues. CDR3 sequence (DNA): TGTGCCAGCAGCTTAGCGGAGGGGACCCAAGCTTTCTTT. It specifies CASSLAEGTQAFF.

The J gene is TRBJ2-7, the V gene TRBV28; 7 positions agree with TRBD2. This CDR3 is 15 amino acids long. V trimming: 5 bases; J trimming: 2 bases; junction bases outside the gene matches: 9. Germline CDR1 is MDHEN and CDR2 is SYDVKM. The CDR3 loop reads CASSLGTSAPYEQYF. In DNA, the CDR3 is TGTGCCAGCAGTCTAGGAACTAGCGCCCCCTACGAGCAGTACTTC.

The rearrangement links TRBV9 to TRBJ2-2, with TRBD1 matching over 8 bases. The CDR3 loop spans 15 amino acids. Germline CDR1 SGDLS, CDR2 YYNGEE. Trimming removed 4 bases from V and 5 bases from J; junction bases left unmatched: 7. CDR3: CASSQGAGYTGELFF. CDR3 in DNA: TGTGCCAGCAGCCAGGGGGCAGGGTATACCGGGGAGCTGTTTTTT. Full variable domain (rest looked up from reference TRBV9 and TRBJ2-2): DSGVTQTPKHLITATGQRVTLRCSPRSGDLSVYWYQQSLDQGLQFLIQYYNGEERAKGNILERFSAQQFPDLHSELNLSSLELGDSALYFCASSQGAGYTGELFFGEGSRLTVL.

The chain combines TRBV5-6 with TRBJ1-1, with 7 bases matching TRBD1. CDR1 is SGHDT and CDR2 is YYEEEE in the germline V gene. V dropped 4 bases and J dropped 10; count of bases not matched to a gene: 10. CDR3 length equals 13 residues. Written as DNA, the CDR3 is TGTGCCAGCAGCGCCGGGACAGTCCCTGTAGCTTTCTTT. Its translation is CASSAGTVPVAFF.